These T cell receptor beta chains were read from a single sample in a study of control samples from healthy donors and cancer patients. The assay was immunoSEQ multiplex PCR, and TCRdb's table has in-frame clones only and misses some. The sample lists a few hundred thousand clones; more than 80% were seen once. The material sequenced was PBMCs. These TCRs come from a man between 40 and 49 years old with head and neck cancer. CDR3s include the opening cysteine and the closing phenylalanine or tryptophan. A D gene is named only where the DNA matches it firmly. Clone size is stated in some rows and not others, as once, few, many or a class when expanded.

cdr3_aa: CASSIRHGYTF
cdr3_nt: TGTGCCAGTAGTATTCGCCATGGCTACACCTTC
v_call: TRBV19
clone_size: many
j_call: TRBJ1-2
d_call: .

cdr3_aa: CASSLVAGLRTQETQYF
cdr3_nt: TGTGCCAGCAGCTTAGTAGCTGGGCTCCGGACCCAAGAGACCCAGTACTTC
v_call: TRBV7-9
clone_size: .
j_call: TRBJ2-5
d_call: .

cdr3_aa: CAISGGDRAIF
cdr3_nt: TGTGCCATCAGTGGTGGGGACAGGGCGATTTTC
v_call: TRBV10-3
clone_size: .
j_call: TRBJ2-7
d_call: TRBD1

cdr3_aa: CASSLAGAVNTEAFF
cdr3_nt: TGTGCCAGCAGCTTAGCAGGGGCTGTCAACACTGAAGCTTTCTTT
v_call: TRBV7-2
clone_size: .
j_call: TRBJ1-1
d_call: .

cdr3_aa: CAWSSGVAETQYF
cdr3_nt: TGTGCCTGGAGTTCGGGAGTAGCAGAGACCCAGTACTTC
v_call: TRBV30
clone_size: .
j_call: TRBJ2-5
d_call: .

cdr3_aa: CASSSLGVGTEAFF
cdr3_nt: TGTGCCAGCAGCTCACTCGGGGTTGGGACTGAAGCTTTCTTT
v_call: TRBV7-3
clone_size: once
j_call: TRBJ1-1
d_call: .

cdr3_aa: CSATDRPGAFF
cdr3_nt: TGCAGTGCCACGGACAGGCCGGGGGCTTTCTTT
v_call: TRBV20-1
clone_size: .
j_call: TRBJ1-1
d_call: TRBD1

cdr3_aa: CASSASDRRDEKLFF
cdr3_nt: TGTGCCAGCAGTGCTTCGGACAGACGGGATGAAAAACTGTTTTTT
v_call: TRBV25-1
clone_size: .
j_call: TRBJ1-4
d_call: .

cdr3_aa: CAISDISGFSGNTIYF
cdr3_nt: TGTGCCATCAGTGACATTTCAGGGTTTTCTGGAAACACCATATATTTT
v_call: TRBV10-3
clone_size: .
j_call: TRBJ1-3
d_call: .

cdr3_aa: CASSQGATQYF
cdr3_nt: TGTGCCAGCAGCCAAGGTGCTACGCAGTATTTT
v_call: TRBV14
clone_size: .
j_call: TRBJ2-3
d_call: .

cdr3_aa: CASAEVTGSDTQYF
cdr3_nt: TGTGCCAGCGCCGAGGTGACAGGGTCAGATACGCAGTATTTT
v_call: TRBV6-5
clone_size: .
j_call: TRBJ2-3
d_call: TRBD1

cdr3_aa: CASSQGGQGRETQYF
cdr3_nt: TGTGCCAGCAGCCAGGGAGGACAGGGGAGGGAGACCCAGTACTTC
v_call: TRBV3-1/TRBV3-2
clone_size: .
j_call: TRBJ2-5
d_call: TRBD1

cdr3_aa: CASSAFSGNNEQFF
cdr3_nt: TGTGCCAGCAGCGCGTTTTCCGGCAACAATGAGCAGTTCTTC
v_call: TRBV9
clone_size: .
j_call: TRBJ2-1
d_call: .

cdr3_aa: CASSPMTGGGYGYTF
cdr3_nt: TGTGCCAGCAGTCCAATGACAGGGGGCGGCTATGGCTACACCTTC
v_call: TRBV6-5
clone_size: .
j_call: TRBJ1-2
d_call: TRBD1

cdr3_aa: CATSGLWRRVGNTIYF
cdr3_nt: TGTGCCACCAGTGGCCTTTGGCGCCGGGTGGGAAACACCATATATTTT
v_call: TRBV24-1
clone_size: .
j_call: TRBJ1-3
d_call: .

cdr3_aa: CASSLGGTVGEAFF
cdr3_nt: TGTGCCAGCTCACTAGGGGGTACAGTGGGTGAAGCTTTCTTT
v_call: TRBV18
clone_size: .
j_call: TRBJ1-1
d_call: .

cdr3_aa: CASSQAGGSSNYGYTF
cdr3_nt: TGCGCCAGCAGCCAAGCGGGGGGGTCCTCCAACTATGGCTACACCTTC
v_call: TRBV4-3
clone_size: .
j_call: TRBJ1-2
d_call: .

cdr3_aa: CASSPAPGPGYGYTF
cdr3_nt: TGTGCCAGCAGCCCCGCCCCGGGACCTGGATATGGCTACACCTTC
v_call: TRBV7-2
clone_size: .
j_call: TRBJ1-2
d_call: .

cdr3_aa: CASSQEHSDIIVWSFPEAFF
cdr3_nt: TGCGCCAGCAGCCAGGAACATTCGGACATCATAGTTTGGTCTTTCCCTGAAGCTTTCTTT
v_call: TRBV4-1
clone_size: .
j_call: TRBJ1-1
d_call: .

cdr3_aa: CASSPQVQGGGYTF
cdr3_nt: TGTGCCAGCTCTCCCCAGGTGCAAGGGGGTGGCTACACCTTC
v_call: TRBV19
clone_size: .
j_call: TRBJ1-2
d_call: .

cdr3_aa: CASSLGGPSSYEQYF
cdr3_nt: TGTGCCAGCAGCTTGGGGGGGCCGAGCTCCTACGAGCAGTACTTC
v_call: TRBV5-8
clone_size: .
j_call: TRBJ2-7
d_call: .

cdr3_aa: CASSDSSYQPQHF
cdr3_nt: TGTGCCAGCAGTGACTCGAGTTATCAGCCCCAGCATTTT
v_call: TRBV6-5
clone_size: few
j_call: TRBJ1-5
d_call: .

cdr3_aa: CASSLGRVSGNEQFF
cdr3_nt: TGTGCCAGCAGCTTAGGGAGGGTAAGCGGCAATGAGCAGTTCTTC
v_call: TRBV11-3
clone_size: .
j_call: TRBJ2-1
d_call: .

cdr3_aa: CASSSPAFEQFF
cdr3_nt: TGTGCCAGCAGTTCCCCTGCGTTTGAGCAGTTCTTC
v_call: TRBV28
clone_size: .
j_call: TRBJ2-1
d_call: .

cdr3_aa: CASSLGGRSYEQYF
cdr3_nt: TGTGCCAGCAGCTTAGGAGGGCGCTCCTACGAGCAGTACTTC
v_call: TRBV13
clone_size: once
j_call: TRBJ2-7
d_call: .

cdr3_aa: CASSLSGDGYGYTF
cdr3_nt: TGTGCCAGCAGCTTAAGTGGGGATGGCTATGGCTACACCTTC
v_call: TRBV11-2
clone_size: .
j_call: TRBJ1-2
d_call: .

cdr3_aa: CASTETKRNTGELFF
cdr3_nt: TGTGCCAGCACCGAAACGAAGCGGAACACCGGGGAGCTGTTTTTT
v_call: TRBV7-2
clone_size: .
j_call: TRBJ2-2
d_call: .

cdr3_aa: CASSLNSPLHF
cdr3_nt: TGTGCCAGCAGCCTGAATTCACCCCTCCACTTT
v_call: TRBV7-9
clone_size: once
j_call: TRBJ1-6
d_call: .

cdr3_aa: CASSSRTPRSSYEQYF
cdr3_nt: TGTGCCAGCAGTTCCAGGACTCCTAGGAGCTCCTACGAGCAGTACTTC
v_call: TRBV27
clone_size: .
j_call: TRBJ2-7
d_call: .

cdr3_aa: CASSFGPGANEQFF
cdr3_nt: TGCGCCAGCAGCTTTGGCCCAGGAGCCAATGAGCAGTTCTTC
v_call: TRBV5-1
clone_size: .
j_call: TRBJ2-1
d_call: .

cdr3_aa: CASSQFTGISGNTIYF
cdr3_nt: TGTGCCAGCAGCCAATTTACCGGGATCTCTGGAAACACCATATATTTT
v_call: TRBV14
clone_size: once
j_call: TRBJ1-3
d_call: .

cdr3_aa: CASSQDRGDRF
cdr3_nt: TGTGCCAGCAGCCAAGATAGGGGGGATCGGTTT
v_call: TRBV3-1/TRBV3-2
clone_size: .
j_call: TRBJ1-6
d_call: .